This T cell receptor (beta chain) came from a study of T cell responses to AZD1222 COVID-19 vaccine. Repertoires were generated with immunoSEQ multiplex PCR, while TCRdb's copy carries only in-frame clones and drops some. This table holds 95,000 to 150,000 clones, 84% found once. Whole-study results and caveats: Spike was spanned by vaccine-associated CD4 TCRs, with dominance at 160-218 and 743-854. Repertoire sampling was restricted to post-peak T cell response timepoints. Just five or six AZD1222 recipients were seropositive at baseline. Donors skewed white British and female; clonal diversity was possibly underestimated.

This clone was observed a single time. Its antigen is currently unknown. Germline CDR1 reads SEHNR; CDR2 reads FQNEAQ (reference sequence). V was trimmed by 7 bases and J by 0 bases, leaving 19 bases between them. CDR3 length equals 17 residues. This material consisted of peripheral blood, taken 28 days after the second AZD1222 dose. This chain connects TRBV7-9 to TRBJ1-5, with D perhaps matching TRBD1 (5 bases). The receptor was isolated from an adult who received the AZD1222 COVID-19 vaccine. This CDR3 is CASTLGGGLDSNQPQHF. CDR3 DNA: TGTGCCAGCACCCTAGGTGGGGGATTGGATAGCAATCAGCCCCAGCATTTT.